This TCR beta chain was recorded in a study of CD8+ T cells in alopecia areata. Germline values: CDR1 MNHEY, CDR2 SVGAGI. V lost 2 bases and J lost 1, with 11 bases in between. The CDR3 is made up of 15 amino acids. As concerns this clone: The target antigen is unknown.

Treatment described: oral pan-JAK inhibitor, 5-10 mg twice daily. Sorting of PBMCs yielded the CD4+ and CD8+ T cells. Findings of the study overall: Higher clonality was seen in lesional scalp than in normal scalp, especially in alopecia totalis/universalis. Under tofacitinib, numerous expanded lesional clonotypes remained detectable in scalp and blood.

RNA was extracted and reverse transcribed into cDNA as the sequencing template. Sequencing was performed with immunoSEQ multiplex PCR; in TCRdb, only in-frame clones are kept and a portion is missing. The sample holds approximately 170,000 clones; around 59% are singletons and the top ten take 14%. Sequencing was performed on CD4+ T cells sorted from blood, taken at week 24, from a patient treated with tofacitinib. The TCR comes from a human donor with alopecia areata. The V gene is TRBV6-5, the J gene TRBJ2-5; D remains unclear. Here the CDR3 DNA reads TGTGCCAGCAGTTACGATCCGTCAGGCCAAGAGACCCAGTACTTC. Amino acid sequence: CASSYDPSGQETQYF.